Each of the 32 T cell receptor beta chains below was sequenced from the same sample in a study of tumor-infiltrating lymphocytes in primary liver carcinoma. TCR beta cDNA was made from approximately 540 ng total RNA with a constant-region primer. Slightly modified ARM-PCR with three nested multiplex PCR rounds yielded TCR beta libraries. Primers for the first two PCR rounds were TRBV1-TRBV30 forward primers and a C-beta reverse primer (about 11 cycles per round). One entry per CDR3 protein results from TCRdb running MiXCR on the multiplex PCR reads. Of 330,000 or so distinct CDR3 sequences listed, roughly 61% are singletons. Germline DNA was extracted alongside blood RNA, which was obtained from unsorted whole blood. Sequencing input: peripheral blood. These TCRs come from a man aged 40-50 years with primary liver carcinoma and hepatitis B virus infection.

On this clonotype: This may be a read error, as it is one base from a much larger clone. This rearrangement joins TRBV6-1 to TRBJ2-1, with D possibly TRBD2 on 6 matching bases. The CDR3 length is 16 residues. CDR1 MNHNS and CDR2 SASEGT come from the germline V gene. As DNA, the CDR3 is TGTACCAGCTCCCCCACCGGGAGCTTGGTCGACAATGAGCAGTTCTTC. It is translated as CTSSPTGSLVDNEQFF.

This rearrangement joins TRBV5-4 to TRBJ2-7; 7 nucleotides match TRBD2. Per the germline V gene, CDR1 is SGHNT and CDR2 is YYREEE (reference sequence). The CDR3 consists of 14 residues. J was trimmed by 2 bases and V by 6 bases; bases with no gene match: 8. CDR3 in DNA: TGTGCCAGCATCGGAGGACTAGTGACCTACGAGCAGTACTTC. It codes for CASIGGLVTYEQYF.

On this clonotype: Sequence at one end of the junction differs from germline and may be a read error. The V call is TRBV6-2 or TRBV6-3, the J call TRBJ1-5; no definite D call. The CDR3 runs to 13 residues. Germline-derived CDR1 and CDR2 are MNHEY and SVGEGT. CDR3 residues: CDSSYTVLKPKHF. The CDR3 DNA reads TGTGACAGCAGTTACACGGTACTCAAGCCCAAGCATTTT.

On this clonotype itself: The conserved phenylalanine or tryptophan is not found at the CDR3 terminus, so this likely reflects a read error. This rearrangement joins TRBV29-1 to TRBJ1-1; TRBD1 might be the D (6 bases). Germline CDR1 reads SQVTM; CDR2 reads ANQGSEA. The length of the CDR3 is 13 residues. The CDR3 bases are TGCAGCGTTGAGGGACACCTGAAAACTGAAGCTTTCCTT. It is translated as CSVEGHLKTEAFL.

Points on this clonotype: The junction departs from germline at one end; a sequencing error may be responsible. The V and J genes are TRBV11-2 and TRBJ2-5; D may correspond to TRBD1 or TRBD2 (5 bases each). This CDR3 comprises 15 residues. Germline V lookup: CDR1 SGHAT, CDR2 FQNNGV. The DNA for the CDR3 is TGTGCCAGCAGATTAGATGGGGGTAAAGAAGAGACCCAGTACTTC. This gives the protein CASRLDGGKEETQYF. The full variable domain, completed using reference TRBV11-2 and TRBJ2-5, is EAGVAQSPRYKIIEKRQSVAFWCNPISGHATLYWYQQILGQGPKLLIQFQNNGVVDDSQLPKDRFSAERLKGVDSTLKIQPAKLEDSAVYLCASRLDGGKEETQYFGPGTRLLVL.

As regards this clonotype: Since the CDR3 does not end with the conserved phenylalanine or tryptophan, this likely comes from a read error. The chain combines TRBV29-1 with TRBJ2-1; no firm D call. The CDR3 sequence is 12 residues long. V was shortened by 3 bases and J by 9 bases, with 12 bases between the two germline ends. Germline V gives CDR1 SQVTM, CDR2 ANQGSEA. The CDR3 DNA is TGCAGCGTTGATCTGCAGGCAGGTGAGCAGTTCCTC. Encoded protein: CSVDLQAGEQFL.

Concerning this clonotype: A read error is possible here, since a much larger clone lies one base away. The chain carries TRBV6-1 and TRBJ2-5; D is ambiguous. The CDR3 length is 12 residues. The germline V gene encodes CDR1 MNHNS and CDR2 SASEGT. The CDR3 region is CASRANLETHYF. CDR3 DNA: TGTGCCAGCAGGGCTAACTTAGAGACCCATTACTTC.

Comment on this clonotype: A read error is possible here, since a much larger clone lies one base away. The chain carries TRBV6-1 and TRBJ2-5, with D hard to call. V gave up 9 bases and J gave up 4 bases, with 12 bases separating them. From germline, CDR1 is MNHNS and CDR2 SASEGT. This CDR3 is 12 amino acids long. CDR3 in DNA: TGTGCCAGTGGGCGTTGGCGAGAGACCCAGTACTTC. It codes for CASGRWRETQYF.

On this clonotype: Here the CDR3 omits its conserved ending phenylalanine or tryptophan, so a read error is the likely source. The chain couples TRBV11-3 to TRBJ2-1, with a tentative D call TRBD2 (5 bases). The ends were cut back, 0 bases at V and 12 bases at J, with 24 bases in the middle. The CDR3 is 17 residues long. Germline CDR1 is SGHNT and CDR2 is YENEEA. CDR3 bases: TGTGCCAGCAGCTTAGACCCTACTGAGGCGGGCGGGCGCAGGCAGTTCGTC. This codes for CASSLDPTEAGGRRQFV.

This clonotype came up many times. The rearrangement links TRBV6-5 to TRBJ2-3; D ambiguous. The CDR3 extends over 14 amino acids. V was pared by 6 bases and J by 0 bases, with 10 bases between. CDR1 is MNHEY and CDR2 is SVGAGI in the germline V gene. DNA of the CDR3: TGTGCCAGCAGCTTAAATCCTAGCACAGATACGCAGTATTTT. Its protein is CASSLNPSTDTQYF.

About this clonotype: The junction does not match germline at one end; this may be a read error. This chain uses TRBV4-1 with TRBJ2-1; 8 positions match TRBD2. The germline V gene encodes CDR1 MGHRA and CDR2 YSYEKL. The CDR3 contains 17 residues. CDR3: CASSQSIAGLPYKEQFF. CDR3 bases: TGCGCCAGCAGCCAATCTATAGCGGGATTGCCCTACAAAGAGCAGTTCTTC.

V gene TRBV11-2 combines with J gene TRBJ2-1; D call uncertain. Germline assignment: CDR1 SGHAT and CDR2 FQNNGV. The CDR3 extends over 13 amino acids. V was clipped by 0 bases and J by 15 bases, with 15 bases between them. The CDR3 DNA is TGTGCCAGCAGCTTAGAACTGGGGTCTGATCCGTTCTTC. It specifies CASSLELGSDPFF.

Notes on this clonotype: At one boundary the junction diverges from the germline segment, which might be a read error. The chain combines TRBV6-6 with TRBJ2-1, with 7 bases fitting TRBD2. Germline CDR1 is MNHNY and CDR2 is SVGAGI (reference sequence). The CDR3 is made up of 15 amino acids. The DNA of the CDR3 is TGTGCCAACAGTTACGCAGGACTAGAAGGCAATGAGCAGTTCTTC. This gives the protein CANSYAGLEGNEQFF.

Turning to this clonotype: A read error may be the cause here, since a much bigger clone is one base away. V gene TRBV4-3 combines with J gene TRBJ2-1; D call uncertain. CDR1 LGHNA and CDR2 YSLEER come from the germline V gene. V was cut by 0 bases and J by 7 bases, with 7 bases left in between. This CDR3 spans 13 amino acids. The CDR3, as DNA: TGCGCCAGCAGCCAAGAGTTGCGTAATGAGCAGTTCTTC. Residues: CASSQELRNEQFF.

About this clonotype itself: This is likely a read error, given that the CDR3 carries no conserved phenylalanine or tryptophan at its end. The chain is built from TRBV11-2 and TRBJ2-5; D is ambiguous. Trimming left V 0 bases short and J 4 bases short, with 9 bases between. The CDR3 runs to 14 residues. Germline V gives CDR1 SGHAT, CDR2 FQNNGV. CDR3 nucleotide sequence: TGTGCCAGCAGCTTAGATTCGGTAGGAGAGACCCAGTACTCC. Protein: CASSLDSVGETQYS.

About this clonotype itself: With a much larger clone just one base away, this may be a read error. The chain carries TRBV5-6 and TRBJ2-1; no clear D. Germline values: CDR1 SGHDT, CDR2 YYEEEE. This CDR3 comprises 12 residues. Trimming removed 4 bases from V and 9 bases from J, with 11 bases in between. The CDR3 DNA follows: TGTGCCAGCAGCCTCGCAATGTGTGAGCAGTTCTTC. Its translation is CASSLAMCEQFF.

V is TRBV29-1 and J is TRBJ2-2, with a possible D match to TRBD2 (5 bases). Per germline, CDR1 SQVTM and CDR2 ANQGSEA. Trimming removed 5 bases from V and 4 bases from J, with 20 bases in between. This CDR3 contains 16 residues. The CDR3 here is CSVSPRAGCSTGELFF. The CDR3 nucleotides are TGCAGCGTTTCCCCTCGGGCGGGTTGTTCCACCGGGGAGCTGTTTTTT.

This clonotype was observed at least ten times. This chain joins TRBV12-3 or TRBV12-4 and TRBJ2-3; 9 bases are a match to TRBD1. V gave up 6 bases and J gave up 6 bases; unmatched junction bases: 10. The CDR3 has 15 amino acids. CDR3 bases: TGTGCCAGCAGAGATGACAGGGGGTTGACGGATACGCAGTATTTT. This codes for CASRDDRGLTDTQYF.

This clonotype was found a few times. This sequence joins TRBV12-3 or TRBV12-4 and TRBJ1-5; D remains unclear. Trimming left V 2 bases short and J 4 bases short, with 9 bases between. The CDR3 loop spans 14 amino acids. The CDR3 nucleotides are TGTGCCAGCAGTTTAACTTCCGGGAATCAGCCCCAGCATTTT. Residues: CASSLTSGNQPQHF.

The CDR3 loop is CDISFGQANEQYF. CDR3 bases: TGTGACATCAGCTTCGGACAGGCTAACGAGCAGTACTTC. This chain connects TRBV11-2 to TRBJ2-7, with TRBD1 matching over 7 bases. Germline values: CDR1 SGHAT, CDR2 FQNNGV. This CDR3 has 13 amino acids. The full variable domain, in which reference TRBV11-2 and TRBJ2-7 provide the parts outside the CDR3, is EAGVAQSPRYKIIEKRQSVAFWCNPISGHATLYWYQQILGQGPKLLIQFQNNGVVDDSQLPKDRFSAERLKGVDSTLKIQPAKLEDSAVYLCDISFGQANEQYFGPGTRLTVT.

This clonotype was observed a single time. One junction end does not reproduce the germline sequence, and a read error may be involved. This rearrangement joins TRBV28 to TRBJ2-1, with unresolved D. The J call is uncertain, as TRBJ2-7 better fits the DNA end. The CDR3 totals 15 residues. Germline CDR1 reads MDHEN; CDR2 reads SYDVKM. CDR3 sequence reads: CDSTFPGAVWNEQYF. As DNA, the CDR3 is TGTGACAGCACCTTTCCGGGCGCAGTGTGGAATGAGCAGTACTTC.

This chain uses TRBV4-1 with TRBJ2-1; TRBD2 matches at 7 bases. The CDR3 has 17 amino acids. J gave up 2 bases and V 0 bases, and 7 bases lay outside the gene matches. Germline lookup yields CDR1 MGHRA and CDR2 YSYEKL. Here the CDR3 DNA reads TGCGCCAGCAGCCAAGAGGGGGGGGGACTCCCCTACAATGAGCAGTTCTTC. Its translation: CASSQEGGGLPYNEQFF.

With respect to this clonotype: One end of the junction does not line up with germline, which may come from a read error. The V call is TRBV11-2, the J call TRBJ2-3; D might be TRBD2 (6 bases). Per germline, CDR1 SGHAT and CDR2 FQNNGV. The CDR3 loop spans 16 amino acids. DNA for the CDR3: TGTGCCAGCAGCTTACAAACGGGAGTCAGCACAAATACGCAGTATTTT. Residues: CASSLQTGVSTNTQYF.

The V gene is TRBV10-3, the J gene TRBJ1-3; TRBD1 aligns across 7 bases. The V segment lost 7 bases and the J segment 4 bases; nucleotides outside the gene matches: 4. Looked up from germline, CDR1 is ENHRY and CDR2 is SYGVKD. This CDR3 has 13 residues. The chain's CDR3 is CAIKTGPGNTIYF. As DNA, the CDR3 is TGTGCCATCAAGACAGGGCCCGGAAACACCATATATTTT.

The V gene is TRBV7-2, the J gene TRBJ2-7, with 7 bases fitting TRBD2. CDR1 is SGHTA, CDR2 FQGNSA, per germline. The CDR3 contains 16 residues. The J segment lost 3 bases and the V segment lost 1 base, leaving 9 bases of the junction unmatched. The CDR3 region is CASSLVTGGRNYEQYF. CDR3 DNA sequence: TGTGCCAGCAGCTTAGTCACGGGAGGTCGGAACTACGAGCAGTACTTC. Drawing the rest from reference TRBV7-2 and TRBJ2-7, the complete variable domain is GAGVSQSPSNKVTEKGKDVELRCDPISGHTALYWYRQSLGQGLEFLIYFQGNSAPDKSGLPSDRFSAERTGGSVSTLTIQRTQQEDSAVYLCASSLVTGGRNYEQYFGPGTRLTVT.

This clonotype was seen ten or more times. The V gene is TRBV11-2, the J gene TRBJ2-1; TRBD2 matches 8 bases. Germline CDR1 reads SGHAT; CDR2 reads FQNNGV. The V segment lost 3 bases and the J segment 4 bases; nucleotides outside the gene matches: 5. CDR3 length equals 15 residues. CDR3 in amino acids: CASSFTSGAYNEQFF. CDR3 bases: TGTGCCAGCAGCTTTACTAGCGGAGCTTACAATGAGCAGTTCTTC. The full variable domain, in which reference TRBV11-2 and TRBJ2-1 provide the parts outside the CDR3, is EAGVAQSPRYKIIEKRQSVAFWCNPISGHATLYWYQQILGQGPKLLIQFQNNGVVDDSQLPKDRFSAERLKGVDSTLKIQPAKLEDSAVYLCASSFTSGAYNEQFFGPGTRLTVL.

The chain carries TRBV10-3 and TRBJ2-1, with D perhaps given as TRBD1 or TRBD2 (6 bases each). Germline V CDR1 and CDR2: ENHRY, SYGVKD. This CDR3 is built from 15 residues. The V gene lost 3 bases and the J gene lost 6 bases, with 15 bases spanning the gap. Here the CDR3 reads CAISDQGTGINEQFF. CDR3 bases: TGTGCCATCAGTGACCAGGGGACTGGGATCAATGAGCAGTTCTTC.

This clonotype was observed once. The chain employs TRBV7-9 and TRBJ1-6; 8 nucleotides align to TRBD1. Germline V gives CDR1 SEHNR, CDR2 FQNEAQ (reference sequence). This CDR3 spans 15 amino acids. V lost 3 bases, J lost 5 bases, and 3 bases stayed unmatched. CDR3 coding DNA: TGTGCCAGCAGCTTGCAGGGACAGGATAATTCACCCCTCCACTTT. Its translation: CASSLQGQDNSPLHF.

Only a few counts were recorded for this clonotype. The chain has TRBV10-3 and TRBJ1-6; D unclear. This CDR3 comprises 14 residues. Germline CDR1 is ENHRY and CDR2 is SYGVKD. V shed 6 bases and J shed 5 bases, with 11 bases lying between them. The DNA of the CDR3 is TGTGCCATCAGGAGGCACAGCGATAATTCACCCCTCCACTTT. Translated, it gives CAIRRHSDNSPLHF.

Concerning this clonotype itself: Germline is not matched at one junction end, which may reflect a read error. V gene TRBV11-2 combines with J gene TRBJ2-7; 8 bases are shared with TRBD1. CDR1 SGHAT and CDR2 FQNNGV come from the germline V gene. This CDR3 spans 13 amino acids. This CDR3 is CPSSGWTGYEQYF. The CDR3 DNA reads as TGTCCCAGCAGCGGATGGACAGGGTACGAGCAGTACTTC.

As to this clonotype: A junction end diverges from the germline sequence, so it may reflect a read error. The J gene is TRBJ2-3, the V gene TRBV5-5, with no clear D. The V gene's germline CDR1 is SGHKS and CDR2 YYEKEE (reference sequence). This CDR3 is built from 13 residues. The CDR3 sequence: CASSLQSTVTQYF. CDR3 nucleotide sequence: TGTGCCAGCAGCTTACAGAGCACAGTTACGCAGTATTTT. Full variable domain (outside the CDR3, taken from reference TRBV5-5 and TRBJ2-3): DAGVTQSPTHLIKTRGQQVTLRCSPISGHKSVSWYQQVLGQGPQFIFQYYEKEERGRGNFPDRFSARQFPNYSSELNVNALLLGDSALYLCASSLQSTVTQYFGPGTRLTVL.

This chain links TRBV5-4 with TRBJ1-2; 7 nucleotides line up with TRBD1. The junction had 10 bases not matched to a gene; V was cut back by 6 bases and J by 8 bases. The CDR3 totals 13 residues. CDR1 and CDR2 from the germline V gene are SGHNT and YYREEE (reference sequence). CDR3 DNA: TGTGCCAGCAACGCCCGGGACAGTAGAGGCTACACCTTC. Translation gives CASNARDSRGYTF.